The clone carrying this T cell receptor (beta chain) came up many times. Relative to the germline gene, one junction end is altered; a read error may explain this. Described time point: after trial treatment. Treatment here: LDRT plus nivolumab, ipilimumab, low-dose cyclophosphamide and aspirin (RACIN trial). Primers targeting TRAV and TRBV primed first-strand cDNA, covering alpha and beta chains. Using a constant-region primer together with a V-primer adapter, TCRs were subjected to roughly 18 PCR cycles of amplification. From the reads, TCRdb called clonotypes with MiXCR, one entry per CDR3 protein. The sample shows 95,000 to 100,000 distinct CDR3 sequences, roughly 20% of them seen only once. CDR3 length equals 9 residues. Germline CDR1 and CDR2: MNHNY and SVGAGI (reference sequence). This sample was included in a study of low-dose radiotherapy and immunotherapy resistance in tumors.

The receptor was isolated from a male donor with prostate cancer. Sequencing used PBMCs, obtained after low-dose radiotherapy plus immunotherapy. The J gene is TRBJ2-7, the V gene TRBV6-6; the D gene could be TRBD1 or TRBD2 (5 bases each). This chain's CDR3 is CAGRDRRGF. The DNA of the CDR3 is TGTGCCGGCCGGGACCGCCGGGGCTTC.